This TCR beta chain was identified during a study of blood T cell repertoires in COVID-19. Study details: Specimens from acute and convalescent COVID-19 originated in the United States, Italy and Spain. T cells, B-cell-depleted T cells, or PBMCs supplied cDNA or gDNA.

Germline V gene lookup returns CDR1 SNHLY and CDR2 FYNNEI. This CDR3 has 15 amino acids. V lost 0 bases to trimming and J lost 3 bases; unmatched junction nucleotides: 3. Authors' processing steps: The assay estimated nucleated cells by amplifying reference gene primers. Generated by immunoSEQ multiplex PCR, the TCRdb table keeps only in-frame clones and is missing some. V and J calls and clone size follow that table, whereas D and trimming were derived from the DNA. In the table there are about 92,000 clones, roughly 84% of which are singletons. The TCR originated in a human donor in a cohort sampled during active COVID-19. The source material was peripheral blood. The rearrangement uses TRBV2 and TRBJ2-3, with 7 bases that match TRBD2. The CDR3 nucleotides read TGTGCCAGCAGTGAAGCCGGGGGGAGGACAGATACGCAGTATTTT. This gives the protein CASSEAGGRTDTQYF.